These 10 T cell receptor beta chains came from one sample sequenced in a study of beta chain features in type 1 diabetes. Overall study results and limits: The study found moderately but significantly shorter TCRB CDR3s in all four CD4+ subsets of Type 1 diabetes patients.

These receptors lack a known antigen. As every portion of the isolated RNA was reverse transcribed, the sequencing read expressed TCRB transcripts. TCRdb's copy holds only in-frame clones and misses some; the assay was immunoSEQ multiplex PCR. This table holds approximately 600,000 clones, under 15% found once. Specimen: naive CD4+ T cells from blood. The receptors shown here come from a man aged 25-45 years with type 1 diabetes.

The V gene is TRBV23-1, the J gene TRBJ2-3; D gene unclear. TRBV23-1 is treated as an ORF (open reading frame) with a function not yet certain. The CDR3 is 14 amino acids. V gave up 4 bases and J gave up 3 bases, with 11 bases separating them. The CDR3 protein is CASSRRKETDTQYF. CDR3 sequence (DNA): TGCGCCAGCAGTCGCAGGAAGGAGACAGATACGCAGTATTTT.

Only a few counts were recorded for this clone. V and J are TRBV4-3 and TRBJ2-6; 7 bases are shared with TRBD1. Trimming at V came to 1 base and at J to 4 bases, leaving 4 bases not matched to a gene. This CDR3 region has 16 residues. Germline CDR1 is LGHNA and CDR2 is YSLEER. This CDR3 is CASSQGQGSGANVLTF. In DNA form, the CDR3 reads TGCGCCAGCAGCCAAGGACAGGGTTCCGGGGCCAACGTCCTGACTTTC.

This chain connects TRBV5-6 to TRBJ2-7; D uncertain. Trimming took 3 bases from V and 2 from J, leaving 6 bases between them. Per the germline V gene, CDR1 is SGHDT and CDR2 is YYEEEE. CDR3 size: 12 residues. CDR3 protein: CASSSAAYEQYF. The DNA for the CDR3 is TGTGCCAGCAGCTCAGCCGCCTACGAGCAGTACTTC.

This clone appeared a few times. In DNA, the CDR3 is TGCGCCAGCAGCTTGAGTGCCCCTCCGGTTGAAGCTTTCTTT. As protein: CASSLSAPPVEAFF. The J gene is TRBJ1-1, the V gene TRBV5-1; D gene uncertain. The germline V gene has CDR1 SGHRS and CDR2 YFSETQ. CDR3 length equals 14 residues. The V end lost 1 base, the J end lost 7 bases, and 14 bases lay between the germline ends.

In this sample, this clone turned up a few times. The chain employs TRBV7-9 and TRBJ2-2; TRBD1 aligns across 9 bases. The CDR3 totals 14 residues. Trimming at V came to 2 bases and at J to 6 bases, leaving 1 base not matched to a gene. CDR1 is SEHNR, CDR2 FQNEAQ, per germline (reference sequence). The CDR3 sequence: CASSLRTGAGELFF. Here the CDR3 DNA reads TGTGCCAGCAGCTTACGGACAGGGGCCGGGGAGCTGTTTTTT.

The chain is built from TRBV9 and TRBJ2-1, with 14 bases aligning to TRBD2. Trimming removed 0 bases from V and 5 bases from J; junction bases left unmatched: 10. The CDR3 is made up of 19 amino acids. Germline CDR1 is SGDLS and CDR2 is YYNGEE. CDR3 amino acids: CASSVGSRTSGGMHNEQFF. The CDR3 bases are TGTGCCAGCAGCGTAGGGAGCCGGACTAGCGGGGGGATGCACAATGAGCAGTTCTTC.

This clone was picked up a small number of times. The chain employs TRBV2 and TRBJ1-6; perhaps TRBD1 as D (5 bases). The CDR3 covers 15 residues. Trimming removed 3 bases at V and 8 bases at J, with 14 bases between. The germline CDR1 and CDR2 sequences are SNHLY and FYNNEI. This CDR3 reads CASSDLQDTHSPLHF. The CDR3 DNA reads TGTGCCAGCAGTGACCTACAGGATACCCATTCACCCCTCCACTTT.

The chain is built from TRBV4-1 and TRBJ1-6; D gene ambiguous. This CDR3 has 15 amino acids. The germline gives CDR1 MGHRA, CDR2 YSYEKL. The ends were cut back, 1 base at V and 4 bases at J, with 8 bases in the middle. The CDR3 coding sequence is TGCGCCAGCAGCCAAGTAACACGGTATAATTCACCCCTCCACTTT. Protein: CASSQVTRYNSPLHF.

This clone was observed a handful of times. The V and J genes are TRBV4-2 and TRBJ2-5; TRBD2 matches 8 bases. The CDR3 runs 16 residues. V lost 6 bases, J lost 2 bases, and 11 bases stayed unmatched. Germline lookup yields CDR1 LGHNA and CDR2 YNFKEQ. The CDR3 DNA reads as TGTGCCAGCAGTGAAGTAGCGGGGCCCATTCAAGAGACCCAGTACTTC. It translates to CASSEVAGPIQETQYF.

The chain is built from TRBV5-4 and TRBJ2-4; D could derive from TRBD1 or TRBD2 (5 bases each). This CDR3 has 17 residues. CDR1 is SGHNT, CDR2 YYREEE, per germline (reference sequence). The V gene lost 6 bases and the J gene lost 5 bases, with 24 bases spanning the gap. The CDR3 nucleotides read TGTGCCAGCACCCTCAAAACGGGCAGCCGAGGGGAAAACATTCAGTACTTC. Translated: CASTLKTGSRGENIQYF.